This passage covers 22 T cell receptor beta chains from one sample sequenced in a study of shared clonotypes between healthy human individuals. Method: immunoSEQ multiplex PCR; TCRdb's copy keeps in-frame clones and lacks some. The table records hundreds of thousands of clones, about 96% of them present only once. Input material: naive CD4+ T cells sorted from blood. Subset denoted: CD45RA+ positively selected. Receptors were obtained from a woman in her 30s in good health.

In this sample, this clone turned up a few times. The chain uses TRBV29-1 and TRBJ1-2; no firm D call. The germline CDR1 and CDR2 sequences are SQVTM and ANQGSEA. The CDR3 has 11 amino acids. V lost 6 bases to trimming and J lost 4 bases, with 9 bases between them. CDR3 coding DNA: TGCAGCGTCGCTGGAGCCTATGGCTACACCTTC. Amino acids: CSVAGAYGYTF.

V and J are TRBV4-2 and TRBJ1-2; TRBD1 agrees at 8 bases. The length of the CDR3 is 14 residues. The V and J ends lost 4 bases and 8 bases, in that order; junction bases with no gene match: 9. In germline, CDR1 is LGHNA, CDR2 YNFKEQ. For the CDR3, the DNA is TGTGCCAGCAGCCGAGAGACAGGGGCTTTAGGCTACACCTTC. Its protein product is CASSRETGALGYTF.

The V gene is TRBV30, the J gene TRBJ2-6; 7 nucleotides agree with TRBD1. Germline values: CDR1 GTSNPN, CDR2 SVGIG (reference sequence). The CDR3 length is 15 residues. CDR3 coding DNA: TGTGCACGGGACAGAGATAGCTCTGGGGCCAACGTCCTGACTTTC. Its protein product is CARDRDSSGANVLTF.

The rearrangement uses TRBV19 and TRBJ2-3; 7 bases fit TRBD2. Germline loops: CDR1 LNHDA, CDR2 SQIVND (reference sequence). The V and J ends lost 7 bases and 2 bases, in that order; junction bases with no gene match: 6. The CDR3 is made up of 14 amino acids. CDR3 residues: CASTPSGSTDTQYF. CDR3 in DNA: TGTGCCAGTACTCCTAGCGGTTCCACAGATACGCAGTATTTT.

The rearrangement links TRBV14 to TRBJ2-7; possibly TRBD1 for D (5 bases). Germline CDR1 and CDR2: SGHDN and FVKESK. The V end lost 9 bases, the J end lost 7 bases, and 19 bases lay between the germline ends. The CDR3 extends over 13 amino acids. In DNA, the CDR3 is TGTGCCAGAAATATGGGGCGCCCCCGGGAGCAGTACTTC. As protein: CARNMGRPREQYF.

This clone was counted once. This chain links TRBV10-3 with TRBJ2-5, with 8 bases lining up with TRBD1. The DNA end lines up better with TRBJ2-7; the J call may be wrong. The V gene's germline CDR1 is ENHRY and CDR2 SYGVKD. The CDR3 has 18 amino acids. CDR3 residues: CAISEFGQGLTGGNEQYF. The CDR3, as DNA: TGTGCCATCAGTGAGTTTGGACAGGGCCTAACAGGGGGGAACGAGCAGTACTTC.

The chain carries TRBV6-1 and TRBJ2-7; D may match TRBD1 or TRBD2 (5 bases each). Germline V gene data show CDR1 as MNHNS and CDR2 as SASEGT. The CDR3 spans 15 residues. The ends were cut back, 6 bases at V and 0 bases at J, with 15 bases in the middle. The CDR3 DNA sequence: TGTGCCAGCAGCCCCCGAGAAGGGACCTCCTACGAGCAGTACTTC. Translating gives CASSPREGTSYEQYF.

As for this clone: The junction departs from the called germline gene at one end, perhaps through a read error. V and J are TRBV5-3 and TRBJ1-2, with D uncertain. TRBV5-3 is classed as an ORF, of uncertain function. The CDR3 runs 13 residues. The DNA of the CDR3 is TGTGCCAGCAGCTTTGACAAGATGGCTGGCTACACCTTC. Translated, it gives CASSFDKMAGYTF.

In this sample, this clone turned up once. The chain links TRBV5-1 to TRBJ2-3; D gene uncertain. CDR3 length: 12 amino acids. V was cut by 7 bases and J by 0 bases, with 6 bases left in between. Germline V lookup: CDR1 SGHRS, CDR2 YFSETQ. This CDR3 is CASRPSTDTQYF. The CDR3 region has the DNA TGCGCCAGCCGACCTAGCACAGATACGCAGTATTTT.

The chain links TRBV29-1 to TRBJ2-1; D unresolved. The CDR3 extends over 14 amino acids. CDR1 and CDR2 (germline): SQVTM, ANQGSEA. Between the trimmed V and J ends, which lost 0 bases and 4 bases, there was a span of 10 bases. In nucleotides, the CDR3 is TGCAGCGTTGAAGAGGGGAAAGGTTACAATGAGCAGTTCTTC. Protein product: CSVEEGKGYNEQFF.

This chain uses TRBV5-4 with TRBJ2-7; TRBD2 agrees at 13 bases. The CDR3 totals 15 residues. The germline V gene has CDR1 SGHNT and CDR2 YYREEE (reference sequence). The V segment lost 2 bases and the J segment 5 bases; nucleotides outside the gene matches: 4. The CDR3 spells CASSLLAGGPDEQYF. In DNA, the CDR3 is TGTGCCAGCAGCTTACTAGCGGGAGGGCCGGACGAGCAGTACTTC.

This clone has only one observation. V and J are TRBV5-1 and TRBJ1-1; D is possibly TRBD1 (5 bases). This CDR3 spans 13 amino acids. The V and J ends lost 4 bases and 7 bases respectively, with 14 bases between them. Per germline, CDR1 SGHRS and CDR2 YFSETQ. The CDR3: CASSVNLRGEAFF. For the CDR3, the DNA is TGCGCCAGCAGCGTGAATCTAAGGGGTGAAGCTTTCTTT. Variable domain in full (rest from reference TRBV5-1 and TRBJ1-1): KAGVTQTPRYLIKTRGQQVTLSCSPISGHRSVSWYQQTPGQGLQFLFEYFSETQRNKGNFPGRFSGRQFSNSRSEMNVSTLELGDSALYLCASSVNLRGEAFFGQGTRLTVV.

CDR3 sequence: CASSLALAGGDEQFF. The CDR3 region has the DNA TGCGCCAGCAGCTTGGCGCTAGCGGGAGGTGATGAGCAGTTCTTC. The V call is TRBV5-1, the J call TRBJ2-1; 11 bases fit TRBD2. The CDR3 covers 15 residues. Germline CDR1 reads SGHRS; CDR2 reads YFSETQ. Losses at the gene ends were 0 bases for V and 8 bases for J; bases not matched to a gene: 4.

J is TRBJ2-7 and V is TRBV7-2; 7 bases are shared with TRBD2. Germline values: CDR1 SGHTA, CDR2 FQGNSA. The CDR3 sequence is 16 residues long. The V gene end was trimmed by 5 bases and the J gene end by 2 bases; junction bases not matched to a gene: 12. The CDR3 here is CASSVVGGELTYEQYF. The CDR3 nucleotides read TGTGCCAGCAGCGTCGTGGGGGGGGAATTAACCTACGAGCAGTACTTC.

This rearrangement joins TRBV18 to TRBJ1-1, with 7 bases lining up with TRBD1. The germline gives CDR1 KGHSH, CDR2 LQKENI. J was trimmed by 2 bases and V by 6 bases; bases with no gene match: 9. CDR3 size: 15 residues. The DNA for the CDR3 is TGTGCCAGCTCGGTCGGGCAGGGGGAAAACACTGAAGCTTTCTTT. Protein sequence: CASSVGQGENTEAFF.

The CDR3 sequence: CASSYLGTGVAEAFF. The CDR3 region has the DNA TGTGCCAGCAGTTACTTGGGGACAGGGGTTGCTGAAGCTTTCTTT. This chain connects TRBV6-5 to TRBJ1-1, with 10 bases fitting TRBD1. There are 15 residues in the CDR3. V lost 1 base and J lost 6; bases outside the gene matches: 5. Looked up from germline, CDR1 is MNHEY and CDR2 is SVGAGI.

The rearrangement joins TRBV28 to TRBJ2-1; 8 bases are a match to TRBD2. V shed 4 bases, J shed 1 base, and the junction held 6 bases outside the gene matches. Per germline, CDR1 MDHEN and CDR2 SYDVKM. The CDR3 is made up of 16 amino acids. Written as DNA, the CDR3 is TGTGCCAGCAGTTCGAGCGGGAGATTTTCCTACAATGAGCAGTTCTTC. Encoded protein: CASSSSGRFSYNEQFF.

V gene TRBV6-6 combines with J gene TRBJ1-2; unclear D gene. This CDR3 has 10 residues. Germline V gene sequence: CDR1 MNHNY, CDR2 SVGAGI (reference sequence). Between the trimmed V and J ends, which lost 6 bases and 6 bases, there was a span of 5 bases. CDR3 in DNA: TGTGCCAGCAGCCCTGATGGCTACACCTTC. Amino acids: CASSPDGYTF.

The gene calls are TRBV18 and TRBJ2-3, with D unresolved. Trimming removed 5 bases at V and 2 bases at J, with 5 bases between. The V gene's germline CDR1 is KGHSH and CDR2 LQKENI. This CDR3 is 12 amino acids long. In DNA, the CDR3 is TGTGCCAGCTCATCATTCACAGATACGCAGTATTTT. Translated: CASSSFTDTQYF.

The chain couples TRBV28 to TRBJ2-7; weak D call: TRBD1 (6 bases). This CDR3 region has 16 residues. The germline V and J ends were trimmed by 7 bases and 0 bases, with 19 bases remaining between them. The V gene's germline CDR1 is MDHEN and CDR2 SYDVKM. CDR3 loop: CASTTNPGRGSYEQYF. CDR3 sequence (DNA): TGTGCCAGCACCACTAACCCGGGCAGGGGCTCCTACGAGCAGTACTTC.

The CDR3 nucleotides read TGCAGCGTTGTCAGGGGGAACCAAGAGACCCAGTACTTC. This gives the protein CSVVRGNQETQYF. The chain employs TRBV29-1 and TRBJ2-5, with TRBD1 matching 7 bases. With V trimmed by 4 bases and J by 0 bases, 2 bases remained unmatched. The germline gives CDR1 SQVTM, CDR2 ANQGSEA. The CDR3 has 13 amino acids.

The V and J genes are TRBV5-6 and TRBJ2-7; 9 bases line up with TRBD2. Per the germline V gene, CDR1 is SGHDT and CDR2 is YYEEEE. The CDR3 runs to 15 residues. V trimming: 3 bases; J trimming: 2 bases; junction bases outside the gene matches: 6. The CDR3 protein is CASSSYSGRPYEQYF. The CDR3 DNA sequence: TGTGCCAGCAGCTCCTATAGCGGGAGACCCTACGAGCAGTACTTC.